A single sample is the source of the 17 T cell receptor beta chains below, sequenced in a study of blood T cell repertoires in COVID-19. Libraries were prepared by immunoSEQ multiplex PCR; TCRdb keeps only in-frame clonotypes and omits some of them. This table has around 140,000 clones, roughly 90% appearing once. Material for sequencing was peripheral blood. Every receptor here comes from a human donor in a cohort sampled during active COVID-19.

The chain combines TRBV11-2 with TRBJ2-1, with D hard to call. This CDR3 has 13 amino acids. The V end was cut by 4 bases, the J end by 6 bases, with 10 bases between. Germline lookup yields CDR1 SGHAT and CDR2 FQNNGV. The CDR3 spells CASSSTRFNEQFF. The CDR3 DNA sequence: TGTGCCAGCAGCTCAACCCGGTTCAATGAGCAGTTCTTC.

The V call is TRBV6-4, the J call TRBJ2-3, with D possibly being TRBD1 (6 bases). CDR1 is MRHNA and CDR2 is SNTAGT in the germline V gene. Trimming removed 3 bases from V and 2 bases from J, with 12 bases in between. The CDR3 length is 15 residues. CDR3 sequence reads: CASSEGTPHTDTQYF. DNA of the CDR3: TGTGCCAGCAGTGAAGGGACACCCCACACAGATACGCAGTATTTT.

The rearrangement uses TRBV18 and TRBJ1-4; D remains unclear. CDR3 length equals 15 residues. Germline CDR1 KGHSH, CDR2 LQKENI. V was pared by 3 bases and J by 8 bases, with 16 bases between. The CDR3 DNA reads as TGTGCCAGCTCACCGAGCCCTCTTAGAATCGAAAAACTGTTTTTT. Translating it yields CASSPSPLRIEKLFF.

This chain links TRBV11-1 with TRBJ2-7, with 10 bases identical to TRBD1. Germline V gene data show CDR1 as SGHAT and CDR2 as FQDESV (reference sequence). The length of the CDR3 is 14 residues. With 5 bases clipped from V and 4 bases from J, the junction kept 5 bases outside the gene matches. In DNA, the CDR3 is TGTGCCAGCAGCGCCGGGACAGGGGTGTACGAGCAGTACTTC. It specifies CASSAGTGVYEQYF.

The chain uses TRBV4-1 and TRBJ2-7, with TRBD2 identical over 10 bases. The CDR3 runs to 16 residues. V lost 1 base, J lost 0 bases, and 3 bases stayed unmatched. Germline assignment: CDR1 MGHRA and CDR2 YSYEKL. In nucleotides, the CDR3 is TGCGCCAGCAGCCAAGGGGCTAGCGGGAGCTCCTACGAGCAGTACTTC. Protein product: CASSQGASGSSYEQYF.

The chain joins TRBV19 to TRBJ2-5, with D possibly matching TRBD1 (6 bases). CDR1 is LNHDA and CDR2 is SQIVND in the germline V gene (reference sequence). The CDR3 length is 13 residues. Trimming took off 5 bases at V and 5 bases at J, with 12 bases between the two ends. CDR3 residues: CASSAQGRETQYF. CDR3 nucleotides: TGTGCCAGTAGTGCACAGGGAAGGGAGACCCAGTACTTC.

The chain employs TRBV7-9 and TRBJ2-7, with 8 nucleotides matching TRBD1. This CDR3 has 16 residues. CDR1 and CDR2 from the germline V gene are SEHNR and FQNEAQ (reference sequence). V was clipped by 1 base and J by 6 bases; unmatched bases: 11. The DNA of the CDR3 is TGTGCCAGCAGCTTAGATCCCGGACAGGGTTCCGGCGAGCAGTACTTC. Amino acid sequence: CASSLDPGQGSGEQYF.

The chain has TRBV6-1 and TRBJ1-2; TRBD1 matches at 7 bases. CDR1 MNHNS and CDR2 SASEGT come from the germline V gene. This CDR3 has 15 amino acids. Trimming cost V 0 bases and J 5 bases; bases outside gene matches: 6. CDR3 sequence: CASSEAWDSSYGYTF. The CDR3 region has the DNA TGTGCCAGCAGTGAAGCTTGGGACAGCTCATATGGCTACACCTTC.

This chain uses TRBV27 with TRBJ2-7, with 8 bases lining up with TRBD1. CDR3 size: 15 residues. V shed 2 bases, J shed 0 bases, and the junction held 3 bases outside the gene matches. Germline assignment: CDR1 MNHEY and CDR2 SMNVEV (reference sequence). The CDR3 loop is CASSLGTGNSYEQYF. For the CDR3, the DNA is TGTGCCAGCAGTTTAGGGACAGGCAACTCCTACGAGCAGTACTTC.

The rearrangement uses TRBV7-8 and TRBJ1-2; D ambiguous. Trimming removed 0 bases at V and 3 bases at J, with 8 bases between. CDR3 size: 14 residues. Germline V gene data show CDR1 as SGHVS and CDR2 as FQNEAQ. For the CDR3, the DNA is TGTGCCAGCAGCTTAGCCCAGGCTCACTATGGCTACACCTTC. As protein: CASSLAQAHYGYTF. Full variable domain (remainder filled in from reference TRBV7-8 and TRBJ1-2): GAGVSQSPRYKVAKRGQDVALRCDPISGHVSLFWYQQALGQGPEFLTYFQNEAQLDKSGLPSDRFFAERPEGSVSTLKIQRTQQEDSAVYLCASSLAQAHYGYTFGSGTRLTVV.

CDR3 bases: TGTGCCAGCAGCCAACTGGCAGGCCGGAACTATGGCTACACCTTC. It specifies CASSQLAGRNYGYTF. The chain is built from TRBV6-5 and TRBJ1-2; unclear D gene. This CDR3 contains 15 residues. V shed 6 bases and J shed 2 bases, with 16 bases lying between them. Germline-derived CDR1 and CDR2 are MNHEY and SVGAGI.

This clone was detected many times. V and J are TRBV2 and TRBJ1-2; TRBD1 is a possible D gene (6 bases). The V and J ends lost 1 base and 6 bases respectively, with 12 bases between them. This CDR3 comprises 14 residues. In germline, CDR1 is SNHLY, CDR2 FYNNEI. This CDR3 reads CASSEGWDKNGYTF. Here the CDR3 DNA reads TGTGCCAGCAGTGAAGGTTGGGACAAAAATGGCTACACCTTC. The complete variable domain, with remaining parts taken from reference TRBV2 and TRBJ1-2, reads EPEVTQTPSHQVTQMGQEVILRCVPISNHLYFYWYRQILGQKVEFLVSFYNNEISEKSEIFDDQFSVERPDGSNFTLKIRSTKLEDSAMYFCASSEGWDKNGYTFGSGTRLTVV.

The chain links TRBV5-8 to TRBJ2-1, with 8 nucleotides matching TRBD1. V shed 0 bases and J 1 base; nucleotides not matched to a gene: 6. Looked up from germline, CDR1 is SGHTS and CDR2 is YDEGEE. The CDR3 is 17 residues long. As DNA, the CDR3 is TGTGCCAGCAGCTTGGGGACCGGGACAGGATCCTACAATGAGCAGTTCTTC. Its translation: CASSLGTGTGSYNEQFF.

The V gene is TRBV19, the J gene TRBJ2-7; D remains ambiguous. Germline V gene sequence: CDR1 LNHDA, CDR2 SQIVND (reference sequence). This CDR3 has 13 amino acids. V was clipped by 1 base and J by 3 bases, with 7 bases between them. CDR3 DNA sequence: TGTGCCAGTAGTATAGGTATTTACTACGAGCAGTACTTC. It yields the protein CASSIGIYYEQYF.

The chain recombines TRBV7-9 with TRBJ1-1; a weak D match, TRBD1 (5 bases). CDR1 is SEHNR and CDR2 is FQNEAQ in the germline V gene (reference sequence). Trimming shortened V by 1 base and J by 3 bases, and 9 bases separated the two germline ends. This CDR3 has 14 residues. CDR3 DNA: TGTGCCAGCAGCTTAGTCCAGGGATACACTGAAGCTTTCTTT. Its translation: CASSLVQGYTEAFF.

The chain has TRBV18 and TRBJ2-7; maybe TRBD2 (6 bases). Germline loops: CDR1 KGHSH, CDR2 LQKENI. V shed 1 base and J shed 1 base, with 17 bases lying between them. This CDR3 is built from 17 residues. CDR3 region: CASSPQRQGGGSYEQYF. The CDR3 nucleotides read TGTGCCAGCTCACCACAGAGGCAGGGAGGAGGGTCCTACGAGCAGTACTTC.

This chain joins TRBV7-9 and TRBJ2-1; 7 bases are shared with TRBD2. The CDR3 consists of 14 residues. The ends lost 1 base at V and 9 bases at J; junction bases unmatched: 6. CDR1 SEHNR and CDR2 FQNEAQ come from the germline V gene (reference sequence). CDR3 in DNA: TGTGCCAGCAGCTTAGTTGAAGGGGAGGGTGAGCAGTTCTTC. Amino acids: CASSLVEGEGEQFF.